The 24 T cell receptor beta chains in this list originate from one sample, sequenced in a study of glioma-infiltrating T cells. The iRepertoire nested amplicon-rescue multiplex PCR amplified TCR alpha and beta CDR3s from RNA. TCRdb processed the multiplex PCR reads anew with MiXCR; each CDR3 protein has one entry. The repertoire holds approximately 400,000 distinct CDR3 sequences, with approximately 42% as singletons. Sequenced material: glioma tissue, nonneoplastic brain tissue, or PBMCs (not recorded which). These receptors all come from a human donor with low-grade glioma or glioblastoma, undergoing nonglioma brain surgery, or in good health (not recorded which).

The sample holds many counts of this clonotype. The chain has TRBV27 and TRBJ2-1; D remains unclear. Between the trimmed V and J ends, which lost 4 bases and 9 bases, there was a span of 7 bases. Germline lookup yields CDR1 MNHEY and CDR2 SMNVEV (reference sequence). This CDR3 has 11 amino acids. CDR3 residues: CASSSYLEQFF. The CDR3 DNA sequence: TGTGCCAGCAGTTCTTACCTTGAGCAGTTCTTC.

This chain uses TRBV25-1 with TRBJ2-3, with unresolved D. From germline, CDR1 is MGHDK and CDR2 SYGVNS. The CDR3 spans 13 residues. Deletions cut 2 bases from V and 4 bases from J, with 7 bases between. The CDR3 DNA follows: TGTGCCAGCAGTGAAGCGGACGCAGATACGCAGTATTTT. This translates into CASSEADADTQYF. Complete variable domain (other parts from reference TRBV25-1 and TRBJ2-3): EADIYQTPRYLVIGTGKKITLECSQTMGHDKMYWYQQDPGMELHLIHYSYGVNSTEKGDLSSESTVSRIRTEHFPLTLESARPSHTSQYLCASSEADADTQYFGPGTRLTVL.

This rearrangement joins TRBV2 to TRBJ1-1, with D possibly TRBD1 on 6 matching bases. Germline CDR1 reads SNHLY; CDR2 reads FYNNEI. The CDR3 consists of 15 residues. The ends were cut back, 6 bases at V and 2 bases at J, with 16 bases in the middle. CDR3 nucleotide sequence: TGTGCCAGCAGCTTGGCGACAGGACCTAACACTGAAGCTTTCTTT. It encodes CASSLATGPNTEAFF.

The chain recombines TRBV9 with TRBJ1-4; no reliable D call. V shed 4 bases and J shed 7 bases, with 14 bases lying between them. Germline V gene sequence: CDR1 SGDLS, CDR2 YYNGEE. The CDR3 consists of 14 residues. The chain's CDR3 is CASSLRVSGEKLFF. The CDR3 DNA is TGTGCCAGCAGCCTGAGGGTATCGGGTGAAAAACTGTTTTTT.

This clonotype was seen many times. The gene calls are TRBV7-2 and TRBJ2-7; the match to TRBD2 covers 12 bases. CDR3 length: 14 amino acids. Trimming took 4 bases from V and 6 from J; bases not matched to a gene: 4. Germline loops: CDR1 SGHTA, CDR2 FQGNSA. CDR3 DNA sequence: TGTGCCAGCAGCTCCGGACTAGCGGGGAGCGAGCAGTACTTC. Translating gives CASSSGLAGSEQYF.

V gene TRBV4-2 combines with J gene TRBJ2-2, with 11 bases fitting TRBD1. Looked up from germline, CDR1 is LGHNA and CDR2 is YNFKEQ. The CDR3 sequence is 18 residues long. Losses at the gene ends were 0 bases for V and 0 bases for J; bases not matched to a gene: 3. CDR3 in DNA: TGTGCCAGCAGCCAAGAGCCGGGACAGGGGGCGAACACCGGGGAGCTGTTTTTT. This codes for CASSQEPGQGANTGELFF.

A remark on this clonotype: This likely comes from a read error, as the CDR3 has no conserved phenylalanine or tryptophan at its end. The V gene is TRBV5-4, the J gene TRBJ2-7, with D possibly TRBD1 on 6 matching bases. Trimming stripped 4 bases from V and 4 bases from J, with 27 bases between. This CDR3 region has 18 residues. Germline assignment: CDR1 SGHNT and CDR2 YYREEE (reference sequence). CDR3 residues: CASSQESGDDYPGYEQYL. The CDR3 coding sequence is TGTGCCAGCAGCCAAGAATCAGGGGATGACTACCCCGGTTACGAGCAGTACCTC.

This clonotype has just a few counts. The chain joins TRBV20-1 to TRBJ2-5; D possibly corresponds to TRBD2 (5 bases). CDR3 length equals 12 residues. CDR1 and CDR2 from the germline V gene are DFQATT and SNEGSKA (reference sequence). Trimming removed 5 bases at V and 4 bases at J, with 11 bases between. The CDR3 is CSARLEGETQYF. In DNA, the CDR3 is TGCAGTGCTCGGCTAGAGGGAGAGACCCAGTACTTC.

The chain recombines TRBV4-1 with TRBJ2-3; no clear D. The CDR3 sequence is 14 residues long. Germline CDR1 reads MGHRA; CDR2 reads YSYEKL. V lost 2 bases, J lost 2 bases, and 8 bases lay in between. The CDR3 sequence is CASSQQATTDTQYF. The CDR3 nucleotides are TGCGCCAGCAGCCAACAAGCCACCACAGATACGCAGTATTTT.

The CDR3 reads CASSPWGPSGYTF. The CDR3 coding sequence is TGTGCCAGCTCTCCCTGGGGGCCCAGTGGCTACACCTTC. The rearrangement joins TRBV7-9 to TRBJ1-2, with D possibly matching TRBD1 (6 bases). This CDR3 comprises 13 residues. CDR1 is SEHNR, CDR2 FQNEAQ, per germline (reference sequence). Between the trimmed V and J ends, which lost 8 bases and 7 bases, there was a span of 17 bases.

The rearrangement uses TRBV29-1 and TRBJ2-7; a possible D gene is TRBD2 (5 bases). Per the germline V gene, CDR1 is SQVTM and CDR2 is ANQGSEA. The germline V and J ends were trimmed by 6 bases and 0 bases, with 15 bases remaining between them. The CDR3 is 14 residues long. CDR3 loop: CSVATAGISYEQYF. The CDR3 nucleotides are TGCAGCGTGGCCACCGCCGGGATCTCCTACGAGCAGTACTTC.

This clonotype turned up a few times. This sequence joins TRBV20-1 and TRBJ1-5; D is ambiguous. Looked up from germline, CDR1 is DFQATT and CDR2 is SNEGSKA (reference sequence). V gave up 7 bases and J gave up 2 bases, with 9 bases separating them. The CDR3 covers 12 residues. In nucleotides, the CDR3 is TGCAGTGTGAGGAGAGGCAATCAGCCCCAGCATTTT. Residues: CSVRRGNQPQHF.

This clonotype has ten or more counts. V is TRBV6-1 and J is TRBJ2-3; D is unclear. The V gene lost 6 bases and the J gene lost 4 bases, with 11 bases spanning the gap. Germline-derived CDR1 and CDR2 are MNHNS and SASEGT. This CDR3 is 13 amino acids long. CDR3 coding DNA: TGTGCCAGCAGGCTCGCTGGATCAGATACGCAGTATTTT. Encoded protein: CASRLAGSDTQYF.

This clonotype showed up just a few times. The chain has TRBV28 and TRBJ2-1, with 9 bases lining up with TRBD1. The V segment lost 3 bases and the J segment 8 bases; nucleotides outside the gene matches: 11. The germline CDR1 and CDR2 sequences are MDHEN and SYDVKM. This CDR3 has 16 residues. In DNA, the CDR3 is TGTGCCAGCAGTTTGACCGGGACAGGGAACGGGGATGAGCAGTTCTTC. It yields the protein CASSLTGTGNGDEQFF.

A few counts support this clonotype. J is TRBJ2-1 and V is TRBV6-2 or TRBV6-3, with 9 positions matching TRBD2. The germline V gene encodes CDR1 MNHEY and CDR2 SVGEGT. The CDR3 contains 17 residues. J lost 2 bases, V lost 0 bases, and 5 bases had no gene match. Written as DNA, the CDR3 is TGTGCCAGCAGTTACTCGTTGGCTAGCGGGACCTACAATGAGCAGTTCTTC. Translating it yields CASSYSLASGTYNEQFF.

This clonotype was seen ten or more times. The J gene is TRBJ1-1, the V gene TRBV28, with 8 bases lining up with TRBD1. The CDR3 spans 12 residues. The V gene end was trimmed by 8 bases and the J gene end by 6 bases; junction bases not matched to a gene: 5. CDR1 MDHEN and CDR2 SYDVKM come from the germline V gene. The CDR3 DNA reads as TGTGCCAGCGGCAGGGGGCTGCCTGAAGCTTTCTTT. The encoded protein is CASGRGLPEAFF. Supplemented by reference TRBV28 and TRBJ1-1, the full variable domain reads DVKVTQSSRYLVKRTGEKVFLECVQDMDHENMFWYRQDPGLGLRLIYFSYDVKMKEKGDIPEGYSVSREKKERFSLILESASTNQTSMYLCASGRGLPEAFFGQGTRLTVV.

In regard to this clonotype: Being one base from a much bigger clone, this may be a read error. The chain combines TRBV28 with TRBJ1-1; D not certain. From germline, CDR1 is MDHEN and CDR2 SYDVKM. The CDR3 length is 14 residues. The CDR3 loop reads CASTPGLGWTEPFF. For the CDR3, the DNA is TGTGCCAGCACCCCAGGACTAGGGTGGACTGAACCTTTCTTT.

The chain carries TRBV4-2 and TRBJ2-5; 8 bases are shared with TRBD1. The CDR3 runs 16 residues. Unmatched junction bases numbered 6, after V lost 0 bases and J lost 3 bases. CDR1 and CDR2 from the germline V gene are LGHNA and YNFKEQ. CDR3 region: CASSQDATDREETQYF. The DNA for the CDR3 is TGTGCCAGCAGCCAAGATGCCACGGACAGGGAAGAGACCCAGTACTTC.

This chain links TRBV7-2 with TRBJ2-7; maybe TRBD2 (6 bases). The germline gives CDR1 SGHTA, CDR2 FQGNSA. The CDR3 length is 16 residues. V lost 0 bases, J lost 0 bases, and 12 bases lay in between. CDR3 in DNA: TGTGCCAGCAGCTTAGCTTTGGGGGACTCCTCCTACGAGCAGTACTTC. This gives the protein CASSLALGDSSYEQYF.

This clonotype has only a few counts. The gene calls are TRBV20-1 and TRBJ2-7, with TRBD1 matching 9 bases. V trimming: 1 base; J trimming: 6 bases; junction bases outside the gene matches: 10. This CDR3 has 15 residues. The germline V gene has CDR1 DFQATT and CDR2 SNEGSKA (reference sequence). CDR3 in DNA: TGCAGTGCTAGAGGGTCCGGGACAGGGTTTGGCGAGCAGTACTTC. This encodes CSARGSGTGFGEQYF.

The chain combines TRBV11-2 with TRBJ2-7, with a possible D match to TRBD1 (6 bases). Trimming removed 4 bases from V and 1 base from J, with 14 bases in between. The CDR3 is made up of 15 amino acids. Germline loops: CDR1 SGHAT, CDR2 FQNNGV. This chain's CDR3 is CASSSLTGTSYEQYF. The CDR3 DNA sequence: TGTGCCAGCAGCTCTTTAACAGGGACATCCTACGAGCAGTACTTC.

Here the CDR3 DNA reads TGCAGTGCTAGTCCCTTCAGCGGGAGGGCGTTGGGCTACGAGCAGTACTTC. This encodes CSASPFSGRALGYEQYF. V usage is TRBV20-1 and J usage is TRBJ2-7; 10 bases are shared with TRBD2. CDR1 and CDR2 (germline): DFQATT, SNEGSKA (reference sequence). Trimming took 3 bases from V and 3 from J; bases not matched to a gene: 14. The CDR3 has 17 residues.

A note on this clonotype: Being one base from a much bigger clone, this may be a read error. Because the CDR3 is missing its conserved closing phenylalanine or tryptophan, this is likely a read error. This rearrangement joins TRBV6-1 to TRBJ2-1; 8 nucleotides line up with TRBD2. CDR1 and CDR2 from the germline V gene are MNHNS and SASEGT. The CDR3 sequence is 16 residues long. The V gene end was trimmed by 6 bases and the J gene end by 7 bases; junction bases not matched to a gene: 14. The CDR3 reads CASSPGSSGSLNEQFS. CDR3 in DNA: TGTGCCAGCAGCCCTGGGTCCAGCGGGAGTTTGAATGAGCAGTTCTCC.

The V and J genes are TRBV27 and TRBJ2-7; 7 nucleotides match TRBD2. Per germline, CDR1 MNHEY and CDR2 SMNVEV (reference sequence). This CDR3 comprises 15 residues. The V and J ends lost 8 bases and 2 bases, in that order; junction bases with no gene match: 12. In DNA, the CDR3 is TGTGCCAGCGCTCTGGGGGGGTACCTCACCTACGAGCAGTACTTC. Protein sequence: CASALGGYLTYEQYF.